This T cell receptor (beta chain) was documented in a study of blood T cell repertoires in COVID-19. Study information: The United States, Italy and Spain supplied acute and convalescent COVID-19 samples.

In the original analysis: Reference gene primer amplification yielded estimated nucleated cell counts. TCRdb keeps only in-frame clones here, not all; method: immunoSEQ multiplex PCR. That table furnishes V, J and clone size, whereas the DNA furnished D and trimming. This sample has roughly 67,000 clones, with around nine tenths found just once. Trimming pared 0 bases from V and 9 bases from J, leaving 13 bases between. Looked up from germline, CDR1 is SGHDT and CDR2 is YYEEEE. The CDR3 sequence is 13 residues long. Sequences were obtained from peripheral blood. This TCR was recovered from a woman aged 55-70 years with acute or convalescent COVID-19. This chain connects TRBV5-6 to TRBJ2-7; D is ambiguous. CDR3 coding DNA: TGTGCCAGCAGCTTGGCCCAGTTCGGCGGGCAGTACGTC. This sequence encodes CASSLAQFGGQYV.